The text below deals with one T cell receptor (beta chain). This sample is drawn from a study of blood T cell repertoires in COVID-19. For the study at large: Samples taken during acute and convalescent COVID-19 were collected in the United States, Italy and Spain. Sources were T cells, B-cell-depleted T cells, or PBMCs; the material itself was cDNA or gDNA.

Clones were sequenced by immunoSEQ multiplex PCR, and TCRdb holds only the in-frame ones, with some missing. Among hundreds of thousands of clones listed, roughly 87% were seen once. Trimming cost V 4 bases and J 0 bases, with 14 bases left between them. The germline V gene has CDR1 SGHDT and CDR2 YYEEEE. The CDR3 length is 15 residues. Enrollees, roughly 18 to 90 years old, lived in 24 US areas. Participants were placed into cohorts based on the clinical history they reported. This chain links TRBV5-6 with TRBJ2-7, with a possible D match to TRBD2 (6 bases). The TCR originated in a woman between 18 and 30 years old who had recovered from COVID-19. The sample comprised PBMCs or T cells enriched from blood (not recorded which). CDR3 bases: TGTGCCAGCAGCCCGGATCCCGGGAGCTCCTACGAGCAGTACTTC. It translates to CASSPDPGSSYEQYF.